The 11 T cell receptor beta chains presented below share a single source sample, sequenced in a study of early T cells in non-severe SARS-CoV-2 infection. MiXCR was run by TCRdb on the 5' RACE reads, yielding one entry per CDR3 protein. The sample carries roughly 66,000 distinct CDR3 sequences, roughly 10% recorded once. What was sequenced was whole blood. These receptors all stem from an adult who was a healthcare worker with PCR-confirmed SARS-CoV-2 infection or an uninfected control (not recorded which).

This clonotype was seen a handful of times. The CDR3 DNA reads TGTGCCAGCAGTTGGGCGCGGGGCTCCTACAATGAGCAGTTCTTC. The encoded protein is CASSWARGSYNEQFF. The chain carries TRBV7-2 and TRBJ2-1, with D perhaps TRBD2 (6 bases). V dropped 6 bases and J dropped 0 bases, with 12 bases sitting between them. CDR1 is SGHTA and CDR2 is FQGNSA in the germline V gene. The CDR3 length is 15 residues.

J is TRBJ2-3 and V is TRBV20-1; 7 nucleotides match TRBD2. Losses at the gene ends were 3 bases for V and 2 bases for J; bases not matched to a gene: 8. The CDR3 runs to 15 residues. Germline V CDR1 and CDR2: DFQATT, SNEGSKA (reference sequence). The CDR3 DNA sequence: TGCAGTGCTAGCGGGGCTAGCGGTTACACAGATACGCAGTATTTT. This gives the protein CSASGASGYTDTQYF.

This clonotype appeared a few times. V gene TRBV20-1 combines with J gene TRBJ2-3, with D maybe TRBD2 (6 bases). Trimming took off 5 bases at V and 6 bases at J, with 18 bases between the two ends. The CDR3 covers 14 residues. Looked up from germline, CDR1 is DFQATT and CDR2 is SNEGSKA (reference sequence). The CDR3 sequence: CSAVFGQGGDTQYF. The CDR3 bases are TGCAGTGCTGTATTTGGCCAGGGAGGTGATACGCAGTATTTT.

This clonotype was found a few times. V usage is TRBV7-2 and J usage is TRBJ2-7; 8 bases match TRBD2. J lost 3 bases, V lost 6 bases, and 7 bases had no gene match. The CDR3 runs to 14 residues. The V gene's germline CDR1 is SGHTA and CDR2 FQGNSA. The CDR3 DNA reads TGTGCCAGCAGTCCCGGGGGGGCGGGCTACGAGCAGTACTTC. Its translation is CASSPGGAGYEQYF.

At least ten counts were recorded for this clonotype. This sequence joins TRBV15 and TRBJ2-7; D is tentatively TRBD1 or TRBD2 (6 bases each). The CDR3 runs 15 residues. With 2 bases removed from V and 2 bases from J, the gap between germline ends came to 13 bases. Germline V lookup: CDR1 LNHNV, CDR2 YYDKDF (reference sequence). In nucleotides, the CDR3 is TGTGCCACCAGCAGACTAGGGGGGCCCGCCTACGAGCAGTACTTC. Amino acids: CATSRLGGPAYEQYF.

At least ten counts were recorded for this clonotype. The chain uses TRBV7-3 and TRBJ2-1, with TRBD2 as a possible D gene (6 bases). The CDR3 has 15 amino acids. Looked up from germline, CDR1 is SGHTA and CDR2 is FQGTGA. Trimming stripped 2 bases from V and 2 bases from J, with 10 bases between. CDR3 DNA sequence: TGTGCCAGCAGCTTACTCGGAGGGCCCTACAATGAGCAGTTCTTC. It encodes CASSLLGGPYNEQFF.

The V call is TRBV6-5, the J call TRBJ1-2; weak D call: TRBD1 (6 bases). Trimming stripped 5 bases from V and 8 bases from J, with 9 bases between. Germline assignment: CDR1 MNHEY and CDR2 SVGAGI. This CDR3 comprises 11 residues. The CDR3 DNA is TGTGCCAGCAGTCCAGGACAGGGCTACACCTTC. This encodes CASSPGQGYTF.

The sample holds a few counts of this clonotype. V gene TRBV13 combines with J gene TRBJ2-1; 11 nucleotides match TRBD2. Germline assignment: CDR1 PRHDT and CDR2 FYEKMQ (reference sequence). The J segment lost 3 bases and the V segment lost 2 bases, leaving 6 bases of the junction unmatched. The CDR3 contains 17 residues. The CDR3 region is CASSLPPTSGSYNEQFF. CDR3 in DNA: TGTGCCAGCAGCTTACCCCCAACTAGCGGGAGCTACAATGAGCAGTTCTTC.

This clonotype came up a few times. The chain combines TRBV29-1 with TRBJ1-1; D uncertain. The CDR3 length is 12 residues. Germline CDR1 and CDR2: SQVTM and ANQGSEA. V lost 6 bases and J lost 1, with 9 bases in between. CDR3 nucleotide sequence: TGCAGCGTCTGGGGAGGGAACACTGAAGCTTTCTTT. Translated: CSVWGGNTEAFF.

The chain links TRBV2 to TRBJ2-2; tentatively, D is TRBD1 (6 bases). Germline V gives CDR1 SNHLY, CDR2 FYNNEI. There are 11 residues in the CDR3. Trimming took off 10 bases at V and 5 bases at J, with 8 bases between the two ends. CDR3 nucleotides: TGTGCCACCCAGGGGACCGGGGAGCTGTTTTTT. Protein: CATQGTGELFF.

The rearrangement uses TRBV19 and TRBJ1-2, with D unresolved. The CDR3 has 15 amino acids. The germline gives CDR1 LNHDA, CDR2 SQIVND (reference sequence). Deletions cut 4 bases from V and 6 bases from J, with 18 bases between. CDR3 nucleotides: TGTGCCAGTAGTACCCTCCTGACTCCTTGGGATGGCTACACCTTC. Translated, it gives CASSTLLTPWDGYTF.